These T cell receptor beta chains were read from a single sample in a study of OX40 agonist ivuxolimab in advanced cancers. Only in-frame clones appear in the TCRdb table, and some are missing; sequencing was by immunoSEQ multiplex PCR. The sample includes approximately 26,000 clones, about 90% of them seen just once. This sample comprised CD4+ or CD8+ T cells sorted from blood, obtained in a trial of the OX40 agonist ivuxolimab. Every receptor here comes from an adult with an advanced solid tumor such as melanoma, head and neck, liver or kidney cancer. Each CDR3 is given with its conserved first and last residue. D genes are given only for firm matches. The size of a clone is reported for some rows only, either as once, few or many, or as a class for expanded clones.

clone size | D gene | J gene | V gene | CDR3 DNA | CDR3 protein
- | TRBD2 | TRBJ2-1 | TRBV29-1 | TGCAGCTCTCCGGGGGAGGGGTTCGATGAGCAGTTCTTC | CSSPGEGFDEQFF
- | - | TRBJ2-7 | TRBV25-1 | TGTGCCAGCAGTGGGGGATATCTGGAGCAGTACTTC | CASSGGYLEQYF
once | TRBD2 | TRBJ2-1 | TRBV7-6 | TGTGCCAGCAGCACCGCCGGGACTAGCCACAATGAGCAGTTCTTC | CASSTAGTSHNEQFF
- | TRBD1 | TRBJ1-2 | TRBV5-1 | TGCGCCGGTCAGGGGGCTGGCTACACCTTC | CAGQGAGYTF
- | TRBD1 | TRBJ1-5 | TRBV19 | TGTGCCAGTAGTATAGGGACAGGGTATCAGCCCCAGCATTTT | CASSIGTGYQPQHF
- | TRBD2 | TRBJ2-7 | TRBV7-8 | TGTGCCAGCAGCTTAATAGCGGGAGACTACGAGCAGTACTTC | CASSLIAGDYEQYF
- | - | TRBJ2-1 | TRBV7-7 | TGTGCCAGCAGCCCCAGGGACATTTACAATGAGCAGTTCTTC | CASSPRDIYNEQFF
- | - | TRBJ2-7 | TRBV5-6 | TGTGCCAGCAGGACACGGCCTTCTCTGAACGAGCAGTACTTC | CASRTRPSLNEQYF
- | - | TRBJ2-7 | TRBV15 | TGTGCCACCAGCAGAGTTCCGGAACACTACGAGCAGTACTTC | CATSRVPEHYEQYF
once | - | TRBJ1-5 | TRBV28 | TGTGCCAGCAGACGCCAGGGGATTGTCAATCAGCCCCAGCATTTT | CASRRQGIVNQPQHF
- | - | TRBJ1-4 | TRBV19 | TGTGCCAGTAGTTCGGACACAATGGGAGAAAAACTGTTTTTT | CASSSDTMGEKLFF
- | - | TRBJ2-1 | TRBV14 | TGTGCCAGCAGCCAAGGGGGCTACAATGAGCAGTTCTTC | CASSQGGYNEQFF
- | - | TRBJ2-5 | TRBV9 | TGTGCCAGCAGCGTGGGCTATTCTATACAAGAGACCCAGTACTTC | CASSVGYSIQETQYF
- | TRBD1 | TRBJ2-5 | TRBV5-1 | TGCGCCAGCAGCTTTTATCTGGACAGGGGTGAAGAGACCCAGTACTTC | CASSFYLDRGEETQYF
- | - | TRBJ2-5 | TRBV28 | TGTGCCAGCAGTCTTTTCCTCCTGGACAGTCCACAAGAGACCCAGTACTTC | CASSLFLLDSPQETQYF
once | TRBD2 | TRBJ2-5 | TRBV7-8 | TGTGCCAGCAGCTCGAGACTAGCGGGAGCAGGGGAGACCCAGTACTTC | CASSSRLAGAGETQYF
- | TRBD1 | TRBJ2-1 | TRBV9 | TGTGCCAGCAGCACAACAGGGGTAGATGATGAGCAGTTCTTC | CASSTTGVDDEQFF
- | - | TRBJ1-2 | TRBV5-1 | TGCGCCAGCAGCTCCGACAGCGCTAACTATGGCTACACCTTC | CASSSDSANYGYTF
- | - | TRBJ2-7 | TRBV28 | TGTGCCAGCAGTCTATATGGTGAGCAGTACTTC | CASSLYGEQYF
- | TRBD1 | TRBJ2-1 | TRBV5-1 | TGCGCCAGCAGCGCTGACAGGGGCTCCTACAATGAGCAGTTCTTC | CASSADRGSYNEQFF
- | TRBD2 | TRBJ2-3 | TRBV28 | TGTGCCAGCAGTTCGGTGACTAGCGGGGCCACAGATACGCAGTATTTT | CASSSVTSGATDTQYF
- | - | TRBJ2-3 | TRBV15 | TGTGCCACCGCAATCTCGGGCCTCGGAGGGGGAGATACGCAGTATTTT | CATAISGLGGGDTQYF
few | - | TRBJ1-1 | TRBV2 | TGTGCCAGCAACAGGGTGGGCACTGAAGCTTTCTTT | CASNRVGTEAFF
- | TRBD1 | TRBJ2-3 | TRBV7-6 | TGTGCCAGCAGCTATGAGCACGGGACAGGGTATAGAGATACGCAGTATTTT | CASSYEHGTGYRDTQYF
- | - | TRBJ2-7 | TRBV5-4 | TGTGCCAGCAGCGGTTTTGGGTTCCAGCAGTACTTC | CASSGFGFQQYF
- | TRBD1 | TRBJ2-7 | TRBV11-1 | TGTGCCAGCAGCCCCAGGGACAGGGGGCGTGAGCAGTACTTC | CASSPRDRGREQYF
- | - | TRBJ1-4 | TRBV7-5 | TGTGCCAGAAGTTCCCCGGCGGGTAGGAACCAACTGATTAATGAAAAACTGTTTTTT | CARSSPAGRNQLINEKLFF
- | - | TRBJ1-2 | TRBV7-3 | TGTGCCAGCAGCTTAGGGGGTAATGACTATGGCTACACCTTC | CASSLGGNDYGYTF
- | TRBD2 | TRBJ2-6 | TRBV4-3 | TGCGCCAGCAGCCAAGGTCCCCGGGGGGCTGGGGCCAACGTCCTGACTTTC | CASSQGPRGAGANVLTF
- | - | TRBJ1-1 | TRBV29-1 | TGCAGCGTTGAAGCCGATTCCGCTGAAGCTTTCTTT | CSVEADSAEAFF
- | TRBD2 | TRBJ2-2 | TRBV13 | TGTGCCAGCAGCTCCCGGACTAGCGGGATGGCCGGGGAGCTGTTTTTT | CASSSRTSGMAGELFF
- | TRBD2 | TRBJ2-1 | TRBV4-2 | TGTGCCAGCAGCCGGACTAGCGGAGAATGGGATGAGCAGTTCTTC | CASSRTSGEWDEQFF
- | - | TRBJ2-7 | TRBV7-2 | TGTGCCAGCAGCCGATTCATGGCTTACGAGCAGTACTTC | CASSRFMAYEQYF
few | - | TRBJ2-7 | TRBV5-5 | TGTGCCAGCAGCTTGGGGCCTCTCCACGAGCAGTACTTC | CASSLGPLHEQYF
- | - | TRBJ2-7 | TRBV11-2 | TGTGCCAGCAGCTTACCCCACAGCTCCGGACAGACCGAGCAGTACTTC | CASSLPHSSGQTEQYF
- | TRBD2 | TRBJ2-1 | TRBV2 | TGTGCCAGCAGCGCTAGCGGGAGCGGGAACAATGAGCAGTTCTTC | CASSASGSGNNEQFF
- | - | TRBJ2-3 | TRBV9 | TGTGCCAGCAGCGCGCCGAGGGACCGAATAACAGATACGCAGTATTTT | CASSAPRDRITDTQYF
- | - | TRBJ2-7 | TRBV4-3 | TGCGCCAGCAGCCAAGAACGGACAACTACCTACGAGCAGTACTTC | CASSQERTTTYEQYF
- | - | TRBJ1-2 | TRBV7-6 | TGTGCCAGCAGCTTAGTGGGCTATGGCTACACCTTC | CASSLVGYGYTF
- | - | TRBJ2-5 | TRBV28 | TGTGCCAGCAGTTTATACGGCGGAGAGACCCAGTACTTC | CASSLYGGETQYF
- | - | TRBJ2-5 | TRBV6-5 | TGTGCCAGCAGTTACGGGGGAAAAGAGACCCAGTACTTC | CASSYGGKETQYF
once | - | TRBJ1-5 | TRBV7-8 | TGTGCCAGCAGCTTAGGGCAGTATAGCAATCAGCCCCAGCATTTT | CASSLGQYSNQPQHF
- | - | TRBJ2-2 | TRBV15 | TGTGCCACCAGCAGCAACACCGGGGAGCTGTTTTTT | CATSSNTGELFF
- | - | TRBJ2-7 | TRBV11-2 | TGTGCCAGCAGCTACCCCGGGTACGACTTTACCTACGAGCAGTACTTC | CASSYPGYDFTYEQYF
- | TRBD2 | TRBJ2-1 | TRBV14 | TGTGCCAGCAGCAACAGGACTAGCGGGATTGAGCAGTTCTTC | CASSNRTSGIEQFF
once | TRBD1 | TRBJ1-2 | TRBV9 | TGTGCCAGCAGCGGGGCCAGGGGGCCGAGCTACACCTTC | CASSGARGPSYTF
- | - | TRBJ2-2 | TRBV15 | TGTGCCACCAGCAGAGATGTGAGAGGGGAGCTGTTTTTT | CATSRDVRGELFF
- | TRBD2 | TRBJ2-7 | TRBV9 | TGTGCCAGCAGCGCTAGCGGGAAGACGACTTACGAGCAGTACTTC | CASSASGKTTYEQYF
once | - | TRBJ1-5 | TRBV11-2 | TGTGCCAGCAGCTTAAACTTCGATAGCAATCAGCCCCAGCATTTT | CASSLNFDSNQPQHF
- | - | TRBJ2-3 | TRBV7-2 | TGTGCCAGCAGCTTAGGGAGAACAGATACGCAGTATTTT | CASSLGRTDTQYF
- | - | TRBJ2-7 | TRBV27 | TGTGCCAGCAGTTTAGGGTTCGAGCAGTACTTC | CASSLGFEQYF
once | TRBD2 | TRBJ2-3 | TRBV27 | TGTGCCAGCAGTTTTGGGCTAGCGGGGACAGATACGCAGTATTTT | CASSFGLAGTDTQYF
- | - | TRBJ1-5 | TRBV30 | TGTGCCTGGAGTGAGGGATTCTATACAGGATATACGGCCAATCAGCCCCAGCATTTT | CAWSEGFYTGYTANQPQHF
- | - | TRBJ2-1 | TRBV2 | TGTGCCAGCAGTGGGGGTGCGGCCTCCTACAATGAGCAGTTCTTC | CASSGGAASYNEQFF